This T cell receptor beta chain was documented in a study of blood T cell repertoires in COVID-19. For the study at large: Samples of COVID-19 (acute and convalescent) were obtained from the United States, Italy and Spain.

Generated by immunoSEQ multiplex PCR, the TCRdb table keeps only in-frame clones and is missing some. Among roughly 160,000 clones listed, approximately 91% were seen once. The CDR3 loop spans 15 amino acids. Per germline, CDR1 SGHTA and CDR2 FQGTGA. V was clipped by 5 bases and J by 8 bases; unmatched bases: 6. The source material was peripheral blood. The sequence was obtained from a middle-aged man with acute or convalescent COVID-19. The genes are TRBV7-3 and TRBJ2-1; 13 bases are a match to TRBD2. The CDR3 protein is CASSTSGREVYEQFF. In DNA, the CDR3 is TGTGCCAGCAGCACTAGCGGGAGGGAGGTCTATGAGCAGTTCTTC.